This passage covers 32 T cell receptor beta chains from one sample sequenced in a study of T cells in Graves' hyperthyroidism and ophthalmopathy. Researchers took RNA transcripts and amplified the TCR beta CDR3 regions from them. HTBI primers drove first-round RT-PCR of the TCR CDR3. TCRdb processed the multiplex PCR reads anew with MiXCR; each CDR3 protein has one entry. The data show more than 550,000 distinct CDR3 sequences, approximately 15% seen once. Specimen: blood. The receptors were sampled from a man in his fifties or sixties with Graves' hyperthyroidism.

The chain has TRBV6-5 and TRBJ2-1; D is possibly TRBD1 or TRBD2 (7 bases each). The V and J ends lost 2 bases and 7 bases respectively, with 18 bases between them. Germline CDR1 reads MNHEY; CDR2 reads SVGAGI. The CDR3 runs to 16 residues. In DNA, the CDR3 is TGTGCCAGCAGTTACAGCGGGACAGTTCTGAGTAATGAGCAGTTCTTC. It encodes CASSYSGTVLSNEQFF.

On this clonotype: A much more abundant neighbour one base away suggests this may be a read error. V usage is TRBV28 and J usage is TRBJ2-3; D remains unclear. The ends were cut back, 4 bases at V and 4 bases at J, with 6 bases in the middle. The CDR3 consists of 12 residues. CDR1 is MDHEN and CDR2 is SYDVKM in the germline V gene. The CDR3 DNA sequence: TGTGCCAGCAGTTCCTCCTCAGATACGCAGTATTTT. Translated, it gives CASSSSSDTQYF. The full variable domain, with the rest looked up from reference TRBV28 and TRBJ2-3, is DVKVTQSSRYLVKRTGEKVFLECVQDMDHENMFWYRQDPGLGLRLIYFSYDVKMKEKGDIPEGYSVSREKKERFSLILESASTNQTSMYLCASSSSSDTQYFGPGTRLTVL.

This clonotype was observed at least ten times. The chain couples TRBV28 to TRBJ2-7, with D maybe TRBD2 (5 bases). CDR1 MDHEN and CDR2 SYDVKM come from the germline V gene. Trimming pared 1 base from V and 3 bases from J, leaving 10 bases between. This CDR3 contains 14 residues. CDR3 sequence reads: CASSLSPGDYEQYF. CDR3 coding DNA: TGTGCCAGCAGTTTATCCCCCGGGGACTACGAGCAGTACTTC.

This clonotype was seen only a few times. The rearrangement joins TRBV19 to TRBJ2-7, with 11 bases lining up with TRBD2. There are 15 residues in the CDR3. Germline V gives CDR1 LNHDA, CDR2 SQIVND (reference sequence). After removal of 6 bases from V and 5 bases from J, the junction contained 9 bases not matched to a gene. CDR3 bases: TGTGCCAGTAGGGCAGAGACTAGCGGGATCCACGAGCAGTACTTC. As protein: CASRAETSGIHEQYF.

The chain links TRBV29-1 to TRBJ2-2; TRBD2 matches at 9 bases. V gave up 5 bases and J gave up 0 bases; unmatched junction bases: 7. This CDR3 is 16 amino acids long. Germline V lookup: CDR1 SQVTM, CDR2 ANQGSEA. CDR3 region: CSVPGSGSTNTGELFF. CDR3 coding DNA: TGCAGCGTTCCGGGTAGCGGGAGCACGAACACCGGGGAGCTGTTTTTT.

This clonotype was recorded at least ten times. This chain connects TRBV6-1 to TRBJ2-7; D is uncertain. CDR1 and CDR2 from the germline V gene are MNHNS and SASEGT. The CDR3 is 13 residues long. The V gene lost 6 bases and the J gene lost 6 bases, with 15 bases spanning the gap. In nucleotides, the CDR3 is TGTGCCAGCAGCTCAGCAAGCAGGTTCGAGCAGTACTTC. It yields the protein CASSSASRFEQYF.

This clonotype showed up many times. The chain employs TRBV7-3 and TRBJ2-1, with TRBD2 identical over 10 bases. With V trimmed by 1 base and J by 4 bases, 1 base remained unmatched. CDR3 size: 15 residues. Germline V gene lookup returns CDR1 SGHTA and CDR2 FQGTGA. CDR3 protein: CASSLIAGGYNEQFF. CDR3 nucleotide sequence: TGTGCCAGCAGCTTAATAGCGGGGGGATACAATGAGCAGTTCTTC.

In its sample, this clonotype was seen many times. The CDR3 here is CASSSGTSGSRKETQYF. The CDR3 region has the DNA TGTGCCAGCAGCTCGGGGACTAGCGGGAGTCGGAAAGAGACCCAGTACTTC. The chain links TRBV11-2 to TRBJ2-5; 14 bases match TRBD2. The CDR3 is 17 residues long. Per the germline V gene, CDR1 is SGHAT and CDR2 is FQNNGV. Trimming at V came to 4 bases and at J to 3 bases, leaving 7 bases not matched to a gene.

A note on this clonotype: This may arise from a read error, as a much more abundant clone is one base away. V gene TRBV2 combines with J gene TRBJ2-1; D gene ambiguous. The CDR3 length is 14 residues. With 1 base removed from V and 5 bases from J, the gap between germline ends came to 9 bases. Per the germline V gene, CDR1 is SNHLY and CDR2 is FYNNEI. This CDR3 is CASSEGRSHNEQFF. The CDR3 DNA sequence: TGTGCCAGCAGTGAAGGTAGGAGCCACAATGAGCAGTTCTTC. Full variable domain (missing parts from reference TRBV2 and TRBJ2-1): EPEVTQTPSHQVTQMGQEVILRCVPISNHLYFYWYRQILGQKVEFLVSFYNNEISEKSEIFDDQFSVERPDGSNFTLKIRSTKLEDSAMYFCASSEGRSHNEQFFGPGTRLTVL.

This clonotype occurred once. The chain joins TRBV30 to TRBJ2-3, with 8 bases matching TRBD1. Looked up from germline, CDR1 is GTSNPN and CDR2 is SVGIG (reference sequence). V shed 5 bases, J shed 9 bases, and the junction held 4 bases outside the gene matches. The CDR3 contains 11 residues. The CDR3 sequence: CAWDRGLTQYF. CDR3 nucleotides: TGTGCCTGGGACAGGGGTCTCACGCAGTATTTT.

Ten or more counts support this clonotype. The V call is TRBV3-1, the J call TRBJ2-7; D is ambiguous. CDR3 length: 14 residues. Germline CDR1 is LGHDT and CDR2 is YNNKEL (reference sequence). The V and J ends lost 1 base and 2 bases respectively, with 9 bases between them. DNA of the CDR3: TGTGCCAGCAGCCAAGGGCGTGCTGCCTACGAGCAGTACTTC. Translation: CASSQGRAAYEQYF.

There are many counts of this clonotype. The rearrangement uses TRBV11-2 and TRBJ2-1, with D perhaps given as TRBD1 or TRBD2 (5 bases each). The CDR3 covers 13 residues. V was pared by 8 bases and J by 6 bases, with 14 bases between. Germline V gives CDR1 SGHAT, CDR2 FQNNGV. CDR3 residues: CASGAGRVNEQFF. DNA of the CDR3: TGTGCCAGCGGGGCGGGCCGAGTCAATGAGCAGTTCTTC.

The chain is built from TRBV5-1 and TRBJ1-1, with TRBD1 as a possible D gene (6 bases). This CDR3 spans 15 amino acids. Germline-derived CDR1 and CDR2 are SGHRS and YFSETQ. Trimming left V 4 bases short and J 1 base short, with 14 bases between. CDR3 protein: CASSREGGRNTEAFF. For the CDR3, the DNA is TGCGCCAGCAGCCGTGAGGGGGGCAGGAACACTGAAGCTTTCTTT.

This clonotype was counted between two and nine times. The V gene is TRBV5-6, the J gene TRBJ2-3; TRBD2 agrees at 12 bases. The CDR3 covers 16 residues. V trimming: 2 bases; J trimming: 3 bases; junction bases outside the gene matches: 4. Germline assignment: CDR1 SGHDT and CDR2 YYEEEE. The CDR3 spells CASSFMTSGSTDTQYF. CDR3 nucleotide sequence: TGTGCCAGCAGCTTTATGACTAGCGGGAGTACAGATACGCAGTATTTT.

At least ten counts were recorded for this clonotype. The V gene is TRBV12-3 or TRBV12-4, the J gene TRBJ1-5; D is perhaps TRBD1 (6 bases). The V and J ends lost 2 bases and 0 bases respectively, with 11 bases between them. The CDR3 is made up of 16 amino acids. The CDR3 region has the DNA TGTGCCAGCAGTTTAAATGGACAGTATAGCAATCAGCCCCAGCATTTT. Its protein is CASSLNGQYSNQPQHF.

This clonotype turned up a few times. This chain uses TRBV6-1 with TRBJ1-2, with D unclear. The CDR3 length is 13 residues. With 6 bases removed from V and 8 bases from J, the gap between germline ends came to 16 bases. From germline, CDR1 is MNHNS and CDR2 SASEGT. CDR3 protein: CASSKDLGIGYTF. In DNA, the CDR3 is TGTGCCAGCAGCAAAGACTTGGGGATAGGCTACACCTTC.

This clonotype was observed at least ten times. The V and J genes are TRBV7-8 and TRBJ2-5; D call uncertain. CDR1 and CDR2 (germline): SGHVS, FQNEAQ. The CDR3 consists of 15 residues. V lost 5 bases, J lost 3 bases, and 16 bases lay in between. This chain's CDR3 is CASSPRGRKEETQYF. The CDR3 DNA sequence: TGTGCCAGCAGCCCCCGAGGACGGAAGGAAGAGACCCAGTACTTC.

This clonotype was seen at least ten times. The rearrangement joins TRBV7-2 to TRBJ2-3, with TRBD2 matching 14 bases. This CDR3 is built from 16 residues. Germline trimming cut 5 bases from V and 4 bases from J; bases unmatched to any gene: 5. Germline values: CDR1 SGHTA, CDR2 FQGNSA. The CDR3 loop is CASSIPGLAGADTQYF. The CDR3 nucleotides are TGTGCCAGCAGCATCCCGGGACTAGCGGGAGCAGATACGCAGTATTTT. Variable domain in full (rest from reference TRBV7-2 and TRBJ2-3): GAGVSQSPSNKVTEKGKDVELRCDPISGHTALYWYRQSLGQGLEFLIYFQGNSAPDKSGLPSDRFSAERTGGSVSTLTIQRTQQEDSAVYLCASSIPGLAGADTQYFGPGTRLTVL.

This clonotype was found once. A much more abundant neighbour one base away suggests this may be a read error. The CDR3: CASSLDMRGYERYF. Here the CDR3 DNA reads TGTGCCAGCAGCTTAGATATGAGGGGATACGAGCGGTACTTC. The V call is TRBV11-2, the J call TRBJ2-7, with D perhaps assigned TRBD1 or TRBD2 (5 bases each). The V gene's germline CDR1 is SGHAT and CDR2 FQNNGV. CDR3 length: 14 amino acids.

This rearrangement joins TRBV5-5 to TRBJ2-3; TRBD2 agrees at 9 bases. Germline V lookup: CDR1 SGHKS, CDR2 YYEKEE (reference sequence). With V trimmed by 4 bases and J by 0 bases, 3 bases remained unmatched. This CDR3 spans 15 amino acids. CDR3 DNA sequence: TGTGCCAGCAGCGCCGGACTAGCGAGCACAGATACGCAGTATTTT. Its protein product is CASSAGLASTDTQYF.

The chain recombines TRBV9 with TRBJ2-1; D is possibly TRBD2 (6 bases). The CDR3 spans 16 residues. Germline CDR1 reads SGDLS; CDR2 reads YYNGEE. Trimming took 5 bases from V and 0 from J, leaving 15 bases between them. The CDR3 here is CASSYGGVSSYNEQFF. The CDR3 DNA sequence: TGTGCCAGCAGTTACGGGGGAGTAAGCTCCTACAATGAGCAGTTCTTC.

This clonotype was detected a few times. CDR3 amino acids: CASSLMGWSGNTIYF. CDR3 sequence (DNA): TGTGCCAGCAGTTTAATGGGGTGGAGCGGAAACACCATATATTTT. The V gene is TRBV12-3 or TRBV12-4, the J gene TRBJ1-3; no clear D. The V end was cut by 2 bases, the J end by 4 bases, with 12 bases between. The CDR3 spans 15 residues.

This clonotype came up a few times. V and J are TRBV5-1 and TRBJ2-3; no firm D call. Trimming took 2 bases from V and 4 from J, leaving 5 bases between them. The CDR3 consists of 12 residues. Per germline, CDR1 SGHRS and CDR2 YFSETQ. This chain's CDR3 is CASSLLPDTQYF. The CDR3 bases are TGCGCCAGCAGCTTATTACCAGATACGCAGTATTTT.

This clonotype showed up many times. CDR3 bases: TGTGCCAGCGGCAAACGCCCAGTGGGGTCCGCTAACACAGATACGCAGTATTTT. It encodes CASGKRPVGSANTDTQYF. The gene calls are TRBV5-5 and TRBJ2-3, with D unclear. V was cut by 7 bases and J by 2 bases, with 26 bases left in between. CDR1 is SGHKS and CDR2 is YYEKEE in the germline V gene (reference sequence). This CDR3 region has 18 residues.

This clonotype was recorded at least ten times. The gene calls are TRBV11-2 and TRBJ1-2, with 7 bases matching TRBD1. Germline lookup yields CDR1 SGHAT and CDR2 FQNNGV. The CDR3 is 15 amino acids. Trimming took 1 base from V and 6 from J; bases not matched to a gene: 8. CDR3 coding DNA: TGTGCCAGCAGCTTAGTTAGGCAGGGGGTGAATGGCTACACCTTC. It yields the protein CASSLVRQGVNGYTF.

This clonotype was detected many times. This chain uses TRBV12-3 or TRBV12-4 with TRBJ1-5; TRBD1 aligns across 7 bases. The CDR3 length is 15 residues. The trim removed 7 bases at V and 3 bases at J, leaving 9 bases unmatched. The CDR3 here is CASTITGVHNQPQHF. The CDR3 DNA is TGTGCCAGCACCATCACAGGGGTCCACAATCAGCCCCAGCATTTT.

This clonotype was picked up many times. The chain uses TRBV27 and TRBJ2-1, with D possibly TRBD2 on 5 matching bases. The CDR3 length is 14 residues. The germline gives CDR1 MNHEY, CDR2 SMNVEV (reference sequence). Trimming removed 7 bases from V and 0 bases from J, with 10 bases in between. CDR3 nucleotide sequence: TGTGCCAGCAACTCGAGGGTCTCCTACAATGAGCAGTTCTTC. Its translation: CASNSRVSYNEQFF.

This chain links TRBV9 with TRBJ2-7; 12 bases are a match to TRBD1. CDR1 is SGDLS, CDR2 YYNGEE, per germline. The CDR3 consists of 15 residues. V lost 0 bases, J lost 6 bases, and 4 bases stayed unmatched. The CDR3 protein is CASSVVGTGGVEQYF. CDR3 sequence (DNA): TGTGCCAGCAGCGTAGTTGGGACAGGGGGCGTCGAGCAGTACTTC.

This clonotype was counted ten times or more. The chain uses TRBV20-1 and TRBJ1-2; 9 bases are shared with TRBD1. CDR3 length: 15 residues. J gave up 3 bases and V 1 base, and 6 bases lay outside the gene matches. Germline-derived CDR1 and CDR2 are DFQATT and SNEGSKA (reference sequence). CDR3 sequence (DNA): TGCAGTGCTAGAGGGAACAGGGGGCATGACTATGGCTACACCTTC. Its protein product is CSARGNRGHDYGYTF.

This clonotype was seen many times. The chain employs TRBV10-3 and TRBJ2-1; D call uncertain. The germline V and J ends were trimmed by 4 bases and 2 bases, with 12 bases remaining between them. Germline V gives CDR1 ENHRY, CDR2 SYGVKD. The CDR3 has 15 amino acids. In nucleotides, the CDR3 is TGTGCCATCAGTGGAGGTCAAGACCCCTACAATGAGCAGTTCTTC. Residues: CAISGGQDPYNEQFF.

Comments on this clonotype: This may be a read error: a much more frequent sequence differs by one nucleotide. J is TRBJ2-3 and V is TRBV20-1; possibly TRBD2 for D (6 bases). This CDR3 contains 18 residues. The V gene's germline CDR1 is DFQATT and CDR2 SNEGSKA (reference sequence). V was pared by 5 bases and J by 4 bases, with 28 bases between. The CDR3 protein is CSAQTRPVSSPSADTQYF. Written as DNA, the CDR3 is TGCAGTGCTCAGACAAGGCCGGTTTCCTCCCCTAGCGCAGATACGCAGTATTTT.

This chain uses TRBV13 with TRBJ2-1, with 10 bases that match TRBD2. The V gene's germline CDR1 is PRHDT and CDR2 FYEKMQ (reference sequence). After removal of 4 bases from V and 5 bases from J, the junction contained 11 bases not matched to a gene. The CDR3 loop spans 17 amino acids. The CDR3 DNA reads TGTGCCAGCAGCTCAACCTCCGGGACTAGCGAAGACAATGAGCAGTTCTTC. Amino acid sequence: CASSSTSGTSEDNEQFF.